The 25 T cell receptor beta chains below all came from one sample that was sequenced in a study of blood T cells in healthy people across ages. The authors ran a second PCR of 7 to 11 cycles using a sample-barcoded 5' primer and a J-beta primer mix. A single record per CDR3 protein comes from TCRdb applying MiXCR to the 5' RACE reads. The sample gives 750,000 to 950,000 distinct CDR3 sequences, roughly 24% of which show up once; approximately 2.9% is in the top ten. This sample also appeared in a second study, on T cells of mothers and their children.

Sequencing was performed on blood. These receptors were obtained from a boy younger than 18 in good health.

The V call is TRBV7-3, the J call TRBJ2-6, with no clear D. Trimming stripped 3 bases from V and 1 base from J, with 7 bases between. There are 15 residues in the CDR3. In germline, CDR1 is SGHTA, CDR2 FQGTGA. CDR3 DNA: TGTGCCAGCAGCTTCGACGTTTCTGGGGCCAACGTCCTGACTTTC. Its translation: CASSFDVSGANVLTF.

In DNA form, the CDR3 reads TGTGCCAGCAGTTTGGGGACAGGGAGGTCCTACGAGCAGTACTTC. It codes for CASSLGTGRSYEQYF. This chain links TRBV12-3 or TRBV12-4 with TRBJ2-7, with 9 bases lining up with TRBD1. V trimming: 3 bases; J trimming: 1 base; junction bases outside the gene matches: 4. This CDR3 has 15 amino acids.

The chain uses TRBV7-3 and TRBJ2-3, with 7 bases aligning to TRBD1. Germline V gene sequence: CDR1 SGHTA, CDR2 FQGTGA. Trimming removed 4 bases from V and 0 bases from J; junction bases left unmatched: 4. The CDR3 totals 15 residues. The chain's CDR3 is CASSSSGQSTDTQYF. DNA of the CDR3: TGTGCCAGCAGCTCCTCGGGACAGAGCACAGATACGCAGTATTTT.

This clonotype was seen ten or more times. The gene calls are TRBV5-1 and TRBJ2-3, with 12 bases lining up with TRBD2. Unmatched junction bases numbered 2, after V lost 0 bases and J lost 3 bases. From germline, CDR1 is SGHRS and CDR2 YFSETQ. CDR3 length equals 16 residues. CDR3 in amino acids: CASSLGTSGDTDTQYF. CDR3 coding DNA: TGCGCCAGCAGCTTGGGGACTAGCGGGGATACAGATACGCAGTATTTT.

V usage is TRBV4-2 and J usage is TRBJ2-3; TRBD2 agrees at 10 bases. J was trimmed by 8 bases and V by 0 bases; bases with no gene match: 8. From germline, CDR1 is LGHNA and CDR2 YNFKEQ. The CDR3 contains 16 residues. CDR3 in amino acids: CASSQDPAGGPGTQYF. The CDR3 coding sequence is TGTGCCAGCAGCCAAGATCCAGCGGGGGGGCCTGGTACGCAGTATTTT.

This clonotype was seen more than once but under ten times. The V call is TRBV4-1, the J call TRBJ1-5; D gene ambiguous. The germline V gene encodes CDR1 MGHRA and CDR2 YSYEKL. V was shortened by 1 base and J by 4 bases, with 14 bases between the two germline ends. The CDR3 spans 16 residues. The CDR3 region has the DNA TGCGCCAGCAGCCAAGGGGTATTGGTAACGAATCAGCCCCAGCATTTT. This gives the protein CASSQGVLVTNQPQHF.

The gene calls are TRBV4-1 and TRBJ2-7, with D possibly TRBD2 on 6 matching bases. The CDR3 runs to 15 residues. V was trimmed by 2 bases and J by 2 bases, leaving 13 bases between them. The germline V gene has CDR1 MGHRA and CDR2 YSYEKL. CDR3 protein: CASSQSGTDPYEQYF. DNA of the CDR3: TGCGCCAGCAGCCAATCCGGGACTGATCCCTACGAGCAGTACTTC.

The table lists this clonotype with a few counts. V usage is TRBV10-2 and J usage is TRBJ1-1; tentatively, D is TRBD1 (5 bases). V lost 3 bases and J lost 5, with 19 bases in between. Germline-derived CDR1 and CDR2 are WSHSY and SAAADI. The CDR3 is 16 residues long. CDR3 sequence reads: CASSDSPRGRGTEAFF. DNA for the CDR3: TGCGCCAGCAGTGACTCCCCCCGGGGACGGGGAACTGAAGCTTTCTTT.

The CDR3, as DNA: TGTGCCATCAGGCCCGGGACAGGGGGCACTGAAGCTTTCTTT. Protein sequence: CAIRPGTGGTEAFF. The chain recombines TRBV10-3 with TRBJ1-1, with TRBD1 identical over 11 bases. In germline, CDR1 is ENHRY, CDR2 SYGVKD. The CDR3 runs to 14 residues. The V gene end was trimmed by 6 bases and the J gene end by 4 bases; junction bases not matched to a gene: 4.

This clonotype was counted a few times. The junction does not match germline at one end; this may be a read error. The CDR3 spells CACSEGGEQYF. The CDR3 DNA reads TGTGCCTGCAGTGAAGGAGGGGAGCAGTACTTC. The chain is built from TRBV6-1 and TRBJ2-1; possibly TRBD2 for D (6 bases). Near its end, the DNA agrees better with TRBJ2-7, so the J call may be wrong. Looked up from germline, CDR1 is MNHNS and CDR2 is SASEGT. CDR3 length: 11 residues.

The gene calls are TRBV7-3 and TRBJ2-3; no definite D call. The CDR3 has 13 amino acids. V lost 2 bases, J lost 6 bases, and 9 bases lay in between. Germline CDR1 reads SGHTA; CDR2 reads FQGTGA. The CDR3 nucleotides are TGTGCCAGCAGCTTATCTCAGATGGATACGCAGTATTTT. Translating gives CASSLSQMDTQYF.

The table lists this clonotype with a few counts. The V gene is TRBV21-1, the J gene TRBJ1-2. TRBV21-1 is assigned pseudogene status. This CDR3 is built from 16 residues. The CDR3 DNA is TGTGCCAGCAGCAAGGGAGGGGACACTCCTCACTATGGCTACACCTTC. Amino acids: CASSKGGDTPHYGYTF.

In nucleotides, the CDR3 is TGTGCCAGCAGCCAACAGGGGAGATGGGTTTACGAGCAGTACTTC. Amino acids: CASSQQGRWVYEQYF. The J gene is TRBJ2-5, the V gene TRBV7-9; 7 positions agree with TRBD1. The J call may be in error: the DNA end matches TRBJ2-7 better. Looked up from germline, CDR1 is SEHNR and CDR2 is FQNEAQ (reference sequence). The CDR3 loop spans 15 amino acids.

This chain connects TRBV28 to TRBJ2-4; 10 bases line up with TRBD2. V trimming: 4 bases; J trimming: 0 bases; junction bases outside the gene matches: 15. The CDR3 spans 20 residues. The germline gives CDR1 MDHEN, CDR2 SYDVKM. The CDR3 loop is CASSSGAGGLYHLAKNIQYF. CDR3 nucleotide sequence: TGTGCCAGCAGTTCCGGAGCGGGGGGGCTATATCATTTAGCCAAAAACATTCAGTACTTC.

This clonotype turned up a few times. CDR3 sequence reads: CASSQLLAGGPTDTQYF. The CDR3 DNA follows: TGTGCCAGCAGTCAACTACTGGCGGGGGGACCTACAGATACGCAGTATTTT. V gene TRBV6-1 combines with J gene TRBJ2-3; 8 nucleotides agree with TRBD2. The germline CDR1 and CDR2 sequences are MNHNS and SASEGT. V gave up 5 bases and J gave up 3 bases; unmatched junction bases: 13. This CDR3 region has 17 residues.

This clonotype appeared a few times. The rearrangement links TRBV24-1 to TRBJ2-5; perhaps TRBD1 as D (5 bases). The J call is uncertain, as TRBJ2-1 better fits the DNA end. The CDR3 length is 13 residues. Germline assignment: CDR1 KGHDR and CDR2 SFDVKD. As DNA, the CDR3 is TGTGCCACCAGTGAGGGGCGGAACAATGAGCAGTTCTTC. It specifies CATSEGRNNEQFF.

This clonotype was picked up a small number of times. The CDR3 DNA follows: TGTGCCACCAGTGATGGTGTCGCTGAAGCTTTCTTT. Protein: CATSDGVAEAFF. The chain recombines TRBV24-1 with TRBJ1-1; D ambiguous. CDR3 length: 12 residues. Germline V gene lookup returns CDR1 KGHDR and CDR2 SFDVKD. V was shortened by 3 bases and J by 6 bases, with 7 bases between the two germline ends.

This clonotype has just a few counts. The chain uses TRBV10-3 and TRBJ1-1; 10 bases are a match to TRBD1. The CDR3 contains 15 residues. The V gene end was trimmed by 6 bases and the J gene end by 1 base; junction bases not matched to a gene: 5. Germline CDR1 reads ENHRY; CDR2 reads SYGVKD. In DNA, the CDR3 is TGTGCCATCAGGCCGGGGGACAGGGGGAACACTGAAGCTTTCTTT. It specifies CAIRPGDRGNTEAFF.

This clonotype has only a few counts. The J gene is TRBJ1-2, the V gene TRBV30; D perhaps matches TRBD1 (5 bases). From germline, CDR1 is GTSNPN and CDR2 SVGIG (reference sequence). The CDR3 runs 14 residues. V was pared by 8 bases and J by 2 bases, with 18 bases between. The CDR3 DNA reads as TGTGCCCACACGCCCCAGGGACGCAACTATGGCTACACCTTC. Translating it yields CAHTPQGRNYGYTF. The full variable domain, in which reference TRBV30 and TRBJ1-2 provide the parts outside the CDR3, is SQTIHQWPATLVQPVGSPLSLECTVEGTSNPNLYWYRQAAGRGLQLLFYSVGIGQISSEVPQNLSASRPQDRQFILSSKKLLLSDSGFYLCAHTPQGRNYGYTFGSGTRLTVV.

This clonotype was seen only a few times. The rearrangement links TRBV2 to TRBJ2-7; unclear D gene. The closer fit of TRBJ2-5 to the DNA end suggests the J call may be wrong. The CDR3 runs to 13 residues. Germline CDR1 is SNHLY and CDR2 is FYNNEI. The DNA of the CDR3 is TGTGCCAGCAGTGAAGCTTTGGGGGAGACCCAGTACTTC. The encoded protein is CASSEALGETQYF.

The gene calls are TRBV2 and TRBJ2-7; D tentatively fits TRBD1 or TRBD2 (5 bases each). V was pared by 3 bases and J by 4 bases, with 13 bases between. This CDR3 is built from 14 residues. Germline loops: CDR1 SNHLY, CDR2 FYNNEI. The DNA for the CDR3 is TGTGCCAGCAGTGACCCCCGGGGCCTATACGAGCAGTACTTC. Protein: CASSDPRGLYEQYF.

In its sample, this clonotype was seen a few times. The chain recombines TRBV20-1 with TRBJ1-2; D is uncertain. CDR3 length: 14 residues. Trimming stripped 5 bases from V and 2 bases from J, with 15 bases between. The germline V gene encodes CDR1 DFQATT and CDR2 SNEGSKA (reference sequence). The CDR3 loop is CSARVPSENYGYTF. The CDR3 DNA follows: TGCAGTGCTCGGGTCCCCTCGGAAAACTATGGCTACACCTTC.

This clonotype was picked up one time. The chain recombines TRBV5-1 with TRBJ2-1; D unclear. Germline loops: CDR1 SGHRS, CDR2 YFSETQ. This CDR3 spans 18 amino acids. Trimming left V 2 bases short and J 0 bases short, with 18 bases between. The CDR3 reads CASSFQRLMVASYNEQFF. The CDR3 DNA reads as TGCGCCAGCAGCTTTCAAAGACTCATGGTGGCCTCCTACAATGAGCAGTTCTTC. The whole variable domain, remainder taken from reference TRBV5-1 and TRBJ2-1, is KAGVTQTPRYLIKTRGQQVTLSCSPISGHRSVSWYQQTPGQGLQFLFEYFSETQRNKGNFPGRFSGRQFSNSRSEMNVSTLELGDSALYLCASSFQRLMVASYNEQFFGPGTRLTVL.

This clonotype was seen a handful of times. The rearrangement links TRBV5-1 to TRBJ1-1, with D hard to call. Germline assignment: CDR1 SGHRS and CDR2 YFSETQ. Trimming pared 1 base from V and 1 base from J, leaving 17 bases between. The CDR3 has 17 amino acids. The CDR3 sequence is CASSLSAGSAWNTEAFF. The CDR3 coding sequence is TGCGCCAGCAGCTTGTCCGCGGGGAGCGCTTGGAACACTGAAGCTTTCTTT.

The rearrangement links TRBV19 to TRBJ2-6; TRBD1 agrees at 10 bases. V dropped 6 bases and J dropped 4; count of bases not matched to a gene: 9. The length of the CDR3 is 17 residues. Germline assignment: CDR1 LNHDA and CDR2 SQIVND (reference sequence). The DNA of the CDR3 is TGTGCCAGTAGGCCGGGACAGGGGTCCCTCGGGGCCAACGTCCTGACTTTC. Protein product: CASRPGQGSLGANVLTF.